The 21 T cell receptor beta chains below all came from one sample that was sequenced in a study of sequential checkpoint blockade in melanoma. The protocol was immunoSEQ multiplex PCR, while the TCRdb copy is restricted to in-frame clones and leaves out a portion. This table has more than 9,000 clones, about three quarters appearing once. The treatment was: randomized to nivolumab then ipilimumab (arm A) or the reverse (arm B). Sequences were derived from CD8+ T cells sorted from blood (inferred from file names), sampled from a patient given nivolumab and ipilimumab in sequence. These receptors originate from a human donor with melanoma.

The V and J genes are TRBV27 and TRBJ1-2; TRBD1 might be the D (5 bases). CDR3 length: 13 residues. CDR1 and CDR2 (germline): MNHEY, SMNVEV (reference sequence). The germline V and J ends were trimmed by 2 bases and 7 bases, with 11 bases remaining between them. In DNA form, the CDR3 reads TGTGCCAGCAGTTTACAGGGATCGGGTGGCTACACCTTC. This translates into CASSLQGSGGYTF.

The chain is built from TRBV6-5 and TRBJ2-6, with D perhaps matching TRBD2 (6 bases). This CDR3 contains 15 residues. Trimming removed 6 bases from V and 0 bases from J, with 9 bases in between. Germline V gene data show CDR1 as MNHEY and CDR2 as SVGAGI. The CDR3 protein is CASSPEGSGANVLTF. The CDR3 nucleotides read TGTGCCAGCAGCCCGGAGGGCTCTGGGGCCAACGTCCTGACTTTC.

The gene calls are TRBV4-3 and TRBJ2-7; 12 bases line up with TRBD1. From germline, CDR1 is LGHNA and CDR2 YSLEER. Trimming at V came to 4 bases and at J to 2 bases, leaving 3 bases not matched to a gene. This CDR3 contains 15 residues. Written as DNA, the CDR3 is TGCGCCAGCAGCCCGGGACAGGGGGCCACCTACGAGCAGTACTTC. Translating gives CASSPGQGATYEQYF.

The chain couples TRBV7-9 to TRBJ1-6; TRBD1 agrees at 8 bases. The CDR3 runs to 15 residues. The germline V gene encodes CDR1 SEHNR and CDR2 FQNEAQ (reference sequence). The V gene end was trimmed by 5 bases and the J gene end by 14 bases; junction bases not matched to a gene: 14. CDR3 sequence: CASSPTGGGNSALHF. The CDR3 region has the DNA TGTGCCAGCAGCCCCACAGGGGGTGGAAATTCGGCCCTCCACTTT.

The rearrangement uses TRBV4-1 and TRBJ1-4; 8 nucleotides agree with TRBD1. The CDR3 contains 14 residues. Per germline, CDR1 MGHRA and CDR2 YSYEKL. The J segment lost 5 bases and the V segment lost 7 bases, leaving 6 bases of the junction unmatched. The CDR3 coding sequence is TGCGCCAGCACCCTCGACAGGGGAAATGAAAAACTGTTTTTT. Protein sequence: CASTLDRGNEKLFF.

The CDR3 region is CASSLTVFNQPQHF. The DNA of the CDR3 is TGTGCCAGCAGTTTGACAGTTTTTAATCAGCCCCAGCATTTT. This sequence joins TRBV27 and TRBJ1-5; perhaps TRBD1 as D (5 bases). The CDR3 is 14 residues long. Trimming took off 3 bases at V and 4 bases at J, with 10 bases between the two ends. Germline lookup yields CDR1 MNHEY and CDR2 SMNVEV (reference sequence).

This clone has a single count. The CDR3 DNA reads TGCGCCAGCCGCGAAAACTACAGGGGGGACGAGCAGTACTTC. Protein: CASRENYRGDEQYF. The gene calls are TRBV5-1 and TRBJ2-7; 8 nucleotides line up with TRBD1. The trim removed 7 bases at V and 5 bases at J, leaving 11 bases unmatched. CDR1 and CDR2 from the germline V gene are SGHRS and YFSETQ. The CDR3 consists of 14 residues.

The CDR3 loop reads CASSPGQAEAFF. The DNA of the CDR3 is TGTGCCAGCAGCCCCGGACAGGCGGAAGCTTTCTTT. This sequence joins TRBV4-2 and TRBJ1-1; TRBD1 agrees at 7 bases. This CDR3 has 12 amino acids. V lost 4 bases, J lost 8 bases, and 4 bases stayed unmatched. Germline V lookup: CDR1 LGHNA, CDR2 YNFKEQ.

The chain couples TRBV6-5 to TRBJ2-7; a possible D gene is TRBD1 (6 bases). The ends were cut back, 5 bases at V and 4 bases at J, with 12 bases in the middle. The CDR3 contains 13 residues. Germline V gene data show CDR1 as MNHEY and CDR2 as SVGAGI. The CDR3 is CASSKQGPYEQYF. The CDR3 DNA sequence: TGTGCCAGCAGTAAACAGGGTCCGTACGAGCAGTACTTC.

The chain carries TRBV5-8 and TRBJ1-3; 10 nucleotides match TRBD1. This CDR3 is 15 amino acids long. CDR1 and CDR2 (germline): SGHTS, YDEGEE. Losses at the gene ends were 4 bases for V and 7 bases for J; bases not matched to a gene: 8. In DNA form, the CDR3 reads TGTGCCAGCAGCCCCGGGACAGGGGTCCGGAACACCATATATTTT. Translating it yields CASSPGTGVRNTIYF.

The genes are TRBV5-8 and TRBJ1-2, with D uncertain. Germline V gene sequence: CDR1 SGHTS, CDR2 YDEGEE. V was shortened by 2 bases and J by 0 bases, with 8 bases between the two germline ends. The CDR3 is 14 amino acids. The chain's CDR3 is CASSFYSSNYGYTF. The CDR3 coding sequence is TGTGCCAGCAGCTTTTACAGCTCTAACTATGGCTACACCTTC.

The chain links TRBV27 to TRBJ2-7; 12 bases agree with TRBD2. The CDR3 runs 18 residues. V shed 5 bases, J shed 4 bases, and the junction held 15 bases outside the gene matches. The V gene's germline CDR1 is MNHEY and CDR2 SMNVEV (reference sequence). The CDR3 spells CASSTRQNLAGGPYEQYF. DNA for the CDR3: TGTGCCAGCAGTACAAGGCAAAATCTAGCGGGGGGGCCTTACGAGCAGTACTTC.

The chain uses TRBV6-1 and TRBJ2-7; 12 bases fit TRBD1. The V segment lost 4 bases and the J segment 7 bases; nucleotides outside the gene matches: 8. Germline V gene sequence: CDR1 MNHNS, CDR2 SASEGT. The CDR3 consists of 15 residues. For the CDR3, the DNA is TGTGCCAGCAGTGTAGACGGGACAGGGGGCCAAGAGCAGTACTTC. As protein: CASSVDGTGGQEQYF.

This chain joins TRBV4-3 and TRBJ2-7; D possibly corresponds to TRBD2 (6 bases). CDR1 is LGHNA, CDR2 YSLEER, per germline. Trimming left V 0 bases short and J 0 bases short, with 6 bases between. This CDR3 spans 14 amino acids. CDR3 nucleotide sequence: TGCGCCAGCAGCCAAGACGGGAGCTCCTACGAGCAGTACTTC. It translates to CASSQDGSSYEQYF.

This chain links TRBV29-1 with TRBJ1-2; TRBD1 might be the D (6 bases). Deletions cut 5 bases from V and 3 bases from J, with 22 bases between. The CDR3 consists of 16 residues. Germline values: CDR1 SQVTM, CDR2 ANQGSEA. CDR3 sequence (DNA): TGCAGCGTTACGCCCGCCCGCACAGGGTTAGACTATGGCTACACCTTC. This translates into CSVTPARTGLDYGYTF.

A remark on this clone: One end of the junction is discordant with germline, which a read error may explain. The V and J genes are TRBV7-7 and TRBJ2-7; D possibly corresponds to TRBD1 (5 bases). The germline gives CDR1 SSHAT, CDR2 FNYEAQ (reference sequence). The CDR3 extends over 13 amino acids. The CDR3 sequence is CASSFRVDYEQYF. Here the CDR3 DNA reads TGTGCTAGCAGCTTCAGGGTGGACTACGAGCAGTACTTC.

The chain is built from TRBV7-8 and TRBJ1-1, with TRBD1 matching over 9 bases. Trimming at V came to 5 bases and at J to 5 bases, leaving 9 bases not matched to a gene. Germline values: CDR1 SGHVS, CDR2 FQNEAQ. The CDR3 totals 15 residues. Written as DNA, the CDR3 is TGTGCCAGCAGCCCGGGACAGGGATTATTGACTGAAGCTTTCTTT. It translates to CASSPGQGLLTEAFF.

The chain is built from TRBV28 and TRBJ1-5, with 7 positions matching TRBD1. The CDR3 runs to 17 residues. Germline V gene lookup returns CDR1 MDHEN and CDR2 SYDVKM. V lost 4 bases, J lost 1 base, and 10 bases stayed unmatched. The CDR3 is CASSWPYRGSSNQPQHF. CDR3 DNA sequence: TGTGCCAGCAGTTGGCCGTACAGGGGTAGCAGCAATCAGCCCCAGCATTTT.

This clone appeared once. The CDR3 here is CASSRGSNQPQHF. In nucleotides, the CDR3 is TGCGCCAGCAGTAGGGGGAGCAATCAGCCCCAGCATTTT. The V gene is TRBV10-2, the J gene TRBJ1-5; a weak D match, TRBD1 (6 bases). Per the germline V gene, CDR1 is WSHSY and CDR2 is SAAADI. V lost 5 bases, J lost 1 base, and 6 bases lay in between. The CDR3 sequence is 13 residues long.

CDR3 DNA sequence: TGTGCCAGCAGCCAAGCACAGGGGGACGAGCAGTACTTC. Its translation: CASSQAQGDEQYF. This chain connects TRBV4-2 to TRBJ2-7, with TRBD1 identical over 8 bases. The length of the CDR3 is 13 residues. V lost 1 base to trimming and J lost 5 bases; unmatched junction nucleotides: 1. Germline V gene sequence: CDR1 LGHNA, CDR2 YNFKEQ.

The chain combines TRBV28 with TRBJ1-2; the D gene is possibly TRBD1 (5 bases). The CDR3 totals 17 residues. In germline, CDR1 is MDHEN, CDR2 SYDVKM. V lost 6 bases to trimming and J lost 1 base, with 21 bases between them. CDR3 bases: TGTGCCAGCAGCTCTAGGGCAGGGTTTCCCTTTAACTATGGCTACACCTTC. It yields the protein CASSSRAGFPFNYGYTF.